One TCR beta chain is described in this entry. Its antigen is still unknown. This sample was included in a study of PD-L1 blockade in urothelial cancer. Study-wide background: From 0 to 3 prior chemotherapy regimens had been given to the patients. Study-wide points: Tumor-associated blood clones were expanded more by durable-benefit patients at 3 weeks.

Repertoires were generated with immunoSEQ multiplex PCR, while TCRdb's copy carries only in-frame clones and drops some. The data hold about 100,000 clones, with around 90% observed a single time. The CDR3 loop spans 15 amino acids. The V and J ends lost 3 bases and 5 bases respectively, with 17 bases between them. Germline CDR1 reads SGHRS; CDR2 reads YFSETQ. The V gene is TRBV5-1, the J gene TRBJ2-5; maybe TRBD1 (6 bases). The sequence came from a woman older than 75 with urothelial cancer. The sequenced sample was PBMCs, obtained around atezolizumab (anti-PD-L1) treatment. The CDR3 loop reads CASSSWTEMGETQYF. CDR3 DNA sequence: TGCGCCAGCAGCTCCTGGACAGAGATGGGGGAGACCCAGTACTTC.